A selection of T cell receptor beta chains follows, all from one sample in a study of blood T cell repertoires in COVID-19. Clones were read by immunoSEQ multiplex PCR, and TCRdb kept only the in-frame ones, dropping some. There are just over 650,000 clones in the sample; 80% to 90% occur only once, and 0.2% to 0.3% lies in the top ten. Sequencing used peripheral blood. Receptors originate from a woman under 30 with acute or convalescent COVID-19. Both conserved end residues are part of each CDR3. Fields, in order: D gene, V gene, clone size, J gene, CDR3 protein, CDR3 DNA. The D gene is left open where the match is weak. Size is stated for part of the rows, as once, few or many counts, or as a class when the clone is expanded.

TRBD1	TRBV6-4	.	TRBJ1-2	CASSDSGQGSGGYTF	TGTGCCAGCAGTGACTCGGGACAGGGGTCAGGTGGCTACACCTTC
.	TRBV5-1	.	TRBJ2-7	CASSLGGLGGYEQYF	TGCGCCAGCAGCTTGGGGGGGCTGGGCGGCTACGAGCAGTACTTC
TRBD1	TRBV25-1	.	TRBJ2-7	CAIYRDRADEQYF	TGTGCCATCTACCGGGACAGGGCGGACGAGCAGTACTTC
TRBD1	TRBV6-6	.	TRBJ2-7	CASTLLTGGHEQYF	TGTGCCAGCACCCTCCTGACAGGGGGCCACGAGCAGTACTTC
TRBD1	TRBV2	once	TRBJ1-2	CASSGTGDGGYTF	TGTGCCAGCTCCGGGACAGGGGACGGTGGCTACACCTTC
.	TRBV10-3	.	TRBJ2-1	CATTSSPYNEQFF	TGTGCCACCACTAGCAGTCCCTACAATGAGCAGTTCTTC
TRBD2	TRBV6-2/TRBV6-3	.	TRBJ2-5	CASSYPRLAGWETQYF	TGTGCCAGCAGTTACCCCCGACTAGCGGGGTGGGAGACCCAGTACTTC
.	TRBV5-4	.	TRBJ1-2	CASSLRGDNYGYTF	TGTGCCAGCAGCTTGCGGGGGGATAACTATGGCTACACCTTC
.	TRBV29-1	.	TRBJ2-2	CSVDAGENTGELFF	TGCAGCGTTGATGCAGGTGAAAACACCGGGGAGCTGTTTTTT
TRBD2	TRBV24-1	.	TRBJ2-5	CATSDWETSGGEVETQYF	TGTGCCACCAGTGATTGGGAGACTAGCGGGGGGGAGGTAGAGACCCAGTACTTC
.	TRBV5-6	few	TRBJ1-6	CASSYARVGAGNSPLHF	TGTGCCAGCAGCTACGCGCGGGTCGGGGCGGGAAATTCACCCCTCCACTTT
TRBD2	TRBV9	.	TRBJ2-2	CASSGPGLVTGELFF	TGTGCCAGCAGCGGACCGGGACTAGTGACCGGGGAGCTGTTTTTT
.	TRBV23-1	.	TRBJ1-2	CASSQRDTYNYGYTF	TGCGCCAGCAGTCAACGAGACACCTATAACTATGGCTACACCTTC
TRBD1	TRBV28	.	TRBJ1-2	CASSLYTGQGGYGYTF	TGTGCCAGCAGTTTATACACCGGACAGGGTGGCTATGGCTACACCTTC
TRBD1	TRBV3-1/TRBV3-2	.	TRBJ2-1	CASSQLGQGAYNEQFF	TGTGCCAGCAGTCAATTAGGACAGGGCGCCTACAATGAGCAGTTCTTC
.	TRBV30	.	TRBJ1-2	CAWNADRSNYGYTF	TGTGCCTGGAACGCGGACAGATCTAACTATGGCTACACCTTC
TRBD1	TRBV6-5	.	TRBJ2-3	CASVVRGKKDTQYF	TGTGCCAGCGTTGTCAGGGGGAAGAAGGATACGCAGTATTTT
.	TRBV28	.	TRBJ1-1	CASSLHGVGTEAFF	TGTGCCAGCAGTTTACACGGGGTCGGTACTGAAGCTTTCTTT
.	TRBV5-1	.	TRBJ2-1	CASSLAGLASYNEQFF	TGCGCCAGCAGCTTGGCCGGGCTAGCGTCCTACAATGAGCAGTTCTTC
.	TRBV18	.	TRBJ2-5	CASSSAGGQETQYF	TGTGCCAGCTCATCGGCCGGGGGCCAAGAGACCCAGTACTTC